This T cell receptor beta chain was sequenced for a study of blood T cell repertoires in COVID-19 (TCRdb year 2020). Regarding the complete study: The collaborator samples originated in the United States, Italy and Spain and spanned the acute and convalescent phases of COVID-19. The repertoires were released in a freely available public database intended as a resource for research on the immune response to SARS-CoV-2. The samples were drawn from the first 160 participants of the ongoing ImmuneRACE study and from 1,200 or so subjects provided by 6 global collaborators. A de-identified subject ID, COVID-19 status, age in years and sex were almost always included in the sample metadata. Deeply sampled blood TCRbeta repertoires from subjects exposed to, actively infected with, or recovered from COVID-19 were included in the dataset. The material from the prospective study consisted of cDNA or gDNA derived from T cells, B-cell-depleted T cells, or PBMCs. Where available, HLA class I and class II types were taken from metadata supplied by the sample provider and were not determined by assay-based typing. Study-level results and caveats: How much clinical and demographic metadata was included differed by source and by participant, and the metadata was provided uncurated.

V gives up 0 bases and J gives up 0 bases, and the segment between their germline ends measures 8 bases. Based on the germline V gene, the CDR1 and CDR2 sequences are KGHSH and LQKENI. The CDR3 has 15 amino acids, counting the end cysteine and phenylalanine. This entry keeps only the CDR3 DNA: 45 bases, framed from base 1. TCRbeta CDR3 regions were amplified from genomic DNA by means of the immunoSEQ Assay, a bias-controlled multiplex PCR. The study's own analysis went as follows. The number of nucleated cells in each sample was estimated by amplification of reference gene primers within the assay. Sequence reads were collapsed and filtered to measure the absolute abundance of every unique TCRbeta CDR3 rearrangement. Productive Simpson clonality was computed per sample as the square root of Simpson's diversity index over productive rearrangements. The clones in this table, taken by TCRdb from immuneACCESS, are in-frame only. Not every clone is retained; where verified, under half of the shortfall comes from an unresolved V gene, and the cause of the rest is unknown. The D gene and trimming were derived from the DNA, and the V and J assignments and clone size from that table. The sample table holds 60,000 to 80,000 clones, of which 70% to 90% were seen once. The ten largest clones add up to 1% to 1.5% of the sample.

Points on this clone: Its antigen has not been determined. The sample holds no much larger clone one base away, and base qualities are not on file.

Whole blood was collected in K2EDTA tubes by collaborating institutions according to the institutions' own protocols. Collaborator samples were shipped for TCRbeta analysis as frozen whole blood, isolated PBMCs, or DNA extracted from either sample type. The receptor chain draws on TRBV18 and TRBJ1-1; a weak D assignment points to TRBD1 (5 bases agree). The sequencing input was peripheral blood. The sequence came from a woman of 80 years or more with acute or convalescent COVID-19. The CDR3 region has the sequence CASSPPGAMNTEAFF. The nucleotide sequence is TGTGCCAGCTCACCACCAGGGGCCATGAACACTGAAGCTTTCTTT.